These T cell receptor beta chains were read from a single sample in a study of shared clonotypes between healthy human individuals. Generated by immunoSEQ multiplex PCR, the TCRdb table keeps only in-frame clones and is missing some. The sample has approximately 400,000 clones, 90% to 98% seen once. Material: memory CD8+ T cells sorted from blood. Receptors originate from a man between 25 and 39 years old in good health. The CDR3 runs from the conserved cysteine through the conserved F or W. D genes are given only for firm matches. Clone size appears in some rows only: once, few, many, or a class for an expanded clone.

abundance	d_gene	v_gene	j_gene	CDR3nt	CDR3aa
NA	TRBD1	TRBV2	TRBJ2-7	TGTGCCAGCAGGATGACCGGGACAGGGTCCTACGAGCAGTACTTC	CASRMTGTGSYEQYF
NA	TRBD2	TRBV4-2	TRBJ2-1	TGTGCCAGCAGCCAAGGGAGCGGGAGGAACTACAATGAGCAGTTCTTC	CASSQGSGRNYNEQFF
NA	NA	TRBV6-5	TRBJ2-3	TGTGCCAGCAGTTACACTAGTCGTTTTCCCACAGATACGCAGTATTTT	CASSYTSRFPTDTQYF
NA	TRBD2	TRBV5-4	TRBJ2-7	TGTGCCAGCAGCACTCGACTAGCGGCGCCGTACGAGCAGTACTTC	CASSTRLAAPYEQYF
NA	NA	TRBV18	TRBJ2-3	TGTGCCAGCTCACCACCGGACCCCCCACGGGCCCATACGCAGTATTTT	CASSPPDPPRAHTQYF
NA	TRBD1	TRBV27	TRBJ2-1	TGTGCCAGCATCCCCGGACAGGGTTACTACAATGAGCAGTTCTTC	CASIPGQGYYNEQFF
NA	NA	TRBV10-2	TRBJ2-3	TGCGCCAGCAGACCGGGACTCCCTAGCACAGATACGCAGTATTTT	CASRPGLPSTDTQYF
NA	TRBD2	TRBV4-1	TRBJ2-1	TGCGCCAGCAGCCCCGGTCGGGGGAGGGCCGCTGGTGAGCAGTTCTTC	CASSPGRGRAAGEQFF
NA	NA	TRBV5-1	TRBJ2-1	TGCGCCAGCAGCCCCGACGGGACCTACAATGAGCAGTTCTTC	CASSPDGTYNEQFF
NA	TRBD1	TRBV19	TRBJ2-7	TGTGCCAGTAGTTTCGGGACAGGGCTCTACGAGCAGTACTTC	CASSFGTGLYEQYF
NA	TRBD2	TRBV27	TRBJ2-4	TGTGCCAGCAGTTTAACTAGCGGGAGGGTCGAGGGCAAAAACATTCAGTACTTC	CASSLTSGRVEGKNIQYF
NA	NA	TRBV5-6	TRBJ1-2	TGTGCCAGCAGATCCTTCGGGGGCGGCTATGGCTACACCTTC	CASRSFGGGYGYTF
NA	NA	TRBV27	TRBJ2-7	TGTGCCAGCAGTGCAACCGACCTACCACGGGGAGAGCAGTACTTC	CASSATDLPRGEQYF
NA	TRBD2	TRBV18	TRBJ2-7	TGTGCCAGCTCACCCCAACTAGCGGGAGGCTCCTACGAGCAGTACTTC	CASSPQLAGGSYEQYF
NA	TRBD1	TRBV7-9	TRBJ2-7	TGTGCCAGCAGCCTACAGGGGTACGAGCAGTACTTC	CASSLQGYEQYF
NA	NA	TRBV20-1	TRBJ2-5	TGCAGTGCCAGCGTCGCAGAGACCCAGTACTTC	CSASVAETQYF
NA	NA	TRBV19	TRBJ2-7	TGTGCCAGTAGTCCTCCGGACGGAAAGTTCTACGAGCAGTACTTC	CASSPPDGKFYEQYF
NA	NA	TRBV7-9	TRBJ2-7	TGTGCCAGCAGCTCAAAGACAGGAGAGATCTTC	CASSSKTGEIF
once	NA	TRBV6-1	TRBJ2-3	TGTGCCAGCAGTGGTAGCAGGGGCGGGAGCACAGATACGCAGTATTTT	CASSGSRGGSTDTQYF
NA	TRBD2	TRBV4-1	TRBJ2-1	TGCGCCAGCAGCCAAGAAAAGGCGAGCGGGGCAAGGACGTCGAGAGAGCAGTTCTTC	CASSQEKASGARTSREQFF
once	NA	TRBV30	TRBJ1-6	TGTGCCTGGAGTGTACGACCGAGCTCCTATAATTCACCCCTCCACTTT	CAWSVRPSSYNSPLHF
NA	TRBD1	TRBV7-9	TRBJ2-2	TGTGCCACCACGACAGGGTCCACCGGGGAGCTGTTTTTT	CATTTGSTGELFF
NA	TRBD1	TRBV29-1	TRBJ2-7	TGCAGCGCAATCTCCGGGACAGGGGGATCCTACGAGCAGTACTTC	CSAISGTGGSYEQYF